Listed below are T cell receptor beta chains from one sample, sequenced in a study of T-cell memory formation after mild COVID-19. TCRdb analysed the 5' RACE reads with MiXCR anew, one entry per CDR3 protein. Of approximately 250,000 distinct CDR3 sequences listed, approximately 16% were seen once; the top ten hold roughly 21%. Material: PBMCs or a T cell subset sorted from them (not recorded which). These receptors originate from a man aged 18 to 30 who had mild COVID-19 (a few samples of this study predate the infection). Cell type and time point are not known. The CDR3 runs from the conserved cysteine through the conserved F or W.

J	V	CDR3
TRBJ2-1	TRBV6-2/TRBV6-3	CASSYSSSNEQFF
TRBJ2-3	TRBV7-2	CASSSTITDTQYF
TRBJ2-1	TRBV20-1	CSAPASGGDNEQFF
TRBJ2-5	TRBV7-3	CASSPTSMETQYF
TRBJ1-3	TRBV10-3	CAADSGNTIYF
TRBJ2-7	TRBV16	CASSPRGEGGGEQYF
TRBJ1-1	TRBV7-2	CASSLVPGRRTNTEAFF
TRBJ2-7	TRBV9	CASSVGGVLEEQYF
TRBJ1-1	TRBV3-1	CASSHEQGLEAFF
TRBJ2-3	TRBV6-4	CASSDSGGSADTQYF
TRBJ2-2	TRBV7-3	CASSYGGTNTGELFF
TRBJ2-2	TRBV7-2	CAGSVYTGELFF
TRBJ2-5	TRBV4-1	CASSRGLAGAGETQYF
TRBJ1-5	TRBV27	CASSRRGRLGSNQPQHF
TRBJ1-2	TRBV10-3	CAISEDRARDGYTF
TRBJ2-5	TRBV7-2	CASSLGVQGTETQYF
TRBJ2-5	TRBV12-3/TRBV12-4	CASAASGEETQYF
TRBJ1-1	TRBV27	CAAARVAGSEAFF
TRBJ2-2	TRBV30	CAWSRMGGELFF
TRBJ2-3	TRBV6-2/TRBV6-3	CASSWDPTGRDTQYF
TRBJ1-6	TRBV6-5	CASSYSGQDGSPLHF
TRBJ2-6	TRBV6-2/TRBV6-3	CATGLGANVLTF